Listed below are T cell receptor beta chains from one sample, sequenced in a study of PD-1 blockade in classical Hodgkin lymphoma. TCRdb keeps only in-frame clones here, not all; method: immunoSEQ multiplex PCR. The sample lists under 80,000 clones; roughly 92% were seen once. The sequencing sample was made of peripheral blood mononuclear cells (PBMCs). All receptors derive from a human donor with classical Hodgkin lymphoma. Both conserved end residues are trimmed from each CDR3.

V	J	CDR3
TRBV28	TRBJ2-2	ASSNWDRAEEEELF
TRBV11-3	TRBJ2-7	ASSLDGYEQY
TRBV18	TRBJ1-2	ASSPGIASNYGYT
TRBV28	TRBJ2-1	ASSFLGLGDNEQF
TRBV7-9	TRBJ2-1	ASRPSLGLAGNNEQF
TRBV9	TRBJ1-2	ASSVDPVVGHYGYT
TRBV19	TRBJ1-1	ASSPNRVNTEAF
TRBV30	TRBJ2-1	AWSRDRPSYNEQF
TRBV4-3	TRBJ2-3	ASSQELQDTQY
TRBV19	TRBJ2-3	ASNPRDTDGDTQY
TRBV7-2	TRBJ2-7	ASSARQGSVHEQY
TRBV11-2	TRBJ2-1	ASSLDLTREYNEQF
TRBV6-5	TRBJ1-1	ASSRTGIAF
TRBV4-2	TRBJ2-3	ASSQERRDTQY
TRBV9	TRBJ2-5	ASSGGLLLGETQY
TRBV4-1	TRBJ2-1	ASSPSPSGGAHEQF
TRBV6-5	TRBJ2-4	ASSPGNGRNIQY